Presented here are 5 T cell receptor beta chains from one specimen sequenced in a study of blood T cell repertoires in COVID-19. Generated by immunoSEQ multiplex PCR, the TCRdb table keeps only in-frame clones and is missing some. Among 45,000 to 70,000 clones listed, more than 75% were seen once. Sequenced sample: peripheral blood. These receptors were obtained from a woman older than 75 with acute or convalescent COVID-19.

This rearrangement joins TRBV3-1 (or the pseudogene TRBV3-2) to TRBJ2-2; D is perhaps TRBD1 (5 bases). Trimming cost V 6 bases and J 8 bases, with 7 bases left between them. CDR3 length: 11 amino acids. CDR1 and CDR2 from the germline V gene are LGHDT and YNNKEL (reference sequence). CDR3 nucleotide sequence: TGTGCCAGCAGGAACAGGGGGGAGCTGTTTTTT. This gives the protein CASRNRGELFF.

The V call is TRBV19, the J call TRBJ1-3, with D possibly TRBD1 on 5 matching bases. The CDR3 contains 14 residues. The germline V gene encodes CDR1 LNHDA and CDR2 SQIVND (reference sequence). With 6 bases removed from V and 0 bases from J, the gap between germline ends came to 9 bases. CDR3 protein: CASSLRVSGNTIYF. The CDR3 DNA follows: TGTGCCAGTAGCCTCAGGGTCTCTGGAAACACCATATATTTT.

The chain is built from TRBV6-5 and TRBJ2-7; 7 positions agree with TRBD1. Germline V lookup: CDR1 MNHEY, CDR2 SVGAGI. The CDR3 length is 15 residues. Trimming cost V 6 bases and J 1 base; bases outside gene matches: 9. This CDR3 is CASRKNRGTSYEQYF. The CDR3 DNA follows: TGTGCCAGCAGAAAAAACAGGGGCACATCCTACGAGCAGTACTTC.

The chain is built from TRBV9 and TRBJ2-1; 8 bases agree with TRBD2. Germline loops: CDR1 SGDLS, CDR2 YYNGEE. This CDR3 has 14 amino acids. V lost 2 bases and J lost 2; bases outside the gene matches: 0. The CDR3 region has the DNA TGTGCCAGCAGCGTGACTAGCGCCTACAATGAGCAGTTCTTC. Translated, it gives CASSVTSAYNEQFF.

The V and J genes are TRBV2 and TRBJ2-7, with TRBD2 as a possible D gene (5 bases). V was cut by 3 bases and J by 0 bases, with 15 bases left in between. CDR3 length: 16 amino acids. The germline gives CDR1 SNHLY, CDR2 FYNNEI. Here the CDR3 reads CASSDNFIRGSYEQYF. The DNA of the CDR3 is TGTGCCAGCAGTGACAACTTCATTCGGGGCTCCTACGAGCAGTACTTC.